Listed below are T cell receptor beta chains from one sample, sequenced in a study of T-cell reconstitution after alpha-beta-depleted transplantation in children. TCRdb re-analysed the PCR reads in MiXCR, keeping a single row per CDR3 protein. The table has some 250,000 distinct CDR3 sequences, 12% seen once. Sequencing was performed on PBMCs from the stem cell graft donor, taken from the stem cell graft. The receptors here all came from a human donor who donated a stem cell graft to a child with acute lymphoblastic leukemia. The CDR3 runs from the conserved cysteine through the conserved F or W. The D gene is left open where the match is weak. Size is stated for part of the rows, as once, few or many counts, or as a class when the clone is expanded.

clone size	D gene	V gene	J gene	CDR3 protein	CDR3 DNA
few	TRBD2	TRBV20-1	TRBJ2-3	CRIQRGASTDTQYF	TGCAGGATACAGCGGGGGGCCAGCACAGATACGCAGTATTTT
-	-	TRBV12-2	TRBJ1-1	CASRSQGDRGQDTEAFF	TGTGCAAGTCGCTCCCAAGGGGACAGGGGGCAGGACACTGAAGCTTTCTTT
many	-	TRBV7-9	TRBJ2-2	CASSRYIGEANTGELFF	TGTGCCAGCAGCCGTTATATCGGGGAGGCTAACACCGGGGAGCTGTTTTTT
many	-	TRBV4-3	TRBJ1-4	CASSQDPPGETNEKLFF	TGCGCCAGCAGCCAAGACCCGCCAGGGGAAACTAATGAAAAACTGTTTTTT
many	TRBD2	TRBV3-1	TRBJ2-7	CASSQVPSGFSYEQYF	TGTGCCAGCAGCCAAGTTCCTAGCGGGTTCTCCTACGAGCAGTACTTC
many	-	TRBV20-1	TRBJ2-1	CSAREVPGPRIDEQFF	TGCAGTGCTAGAGAGGTTCCGGGGCCCCGCATCGATGAGCAGTTCTTC
-	-	TRBV6-1	TRBJ1-5	CASSDRFYSNQPQHF	TGTGCCAGCAGCGACAGGTTCTATAGCAATCAGCCCCAGCATTTT
-	TRBD2	TRBV5-5	TRBJ2-1	CASRPHWGSGGDNEQFF	TGTGCCAGCAGACCTCATTGGGGGTCTGGGGGGGACAATGAGCAGTTCTTC
many	-	TRBV5-1	TRBJ2-5	CASMEGETQYF	TGCGCCAGCATGGAAGGGGAGACCCAGTACTTC
-	TRBD2	TRBV5-6	TRBJ2-3	CASSFREADTQYF	TGTGCCAGCAGCTTCCGGGAGGCGGATACGCAGTATTTT
-	TRBD2	TRBV9	TRBJ2-1	CACSSGRDVNEQFF	TGTGCCTGCTCAAGCGGGAGGGATGTGAATGAGCAGTTCTTC
many	-	TRBV27	TRBJ1-1	CASSLEWAATEAFF	TGTGCCAGCAGCTTGGAATGGGCCGCCACTGAAGCTTTCTTT
many	-	TRBV4-3	TRBJ1-2	CASSPIPAAPPNYGYTF	TGCGCCAGCAGCCCGATCCCGGCGGCTCCGCCTAACTATGGCTACACCTTC
many	-	TRBV6-1	TRBJ2-7	CASSKVYDFQREQYF	TGTGCCAGCAGTAAGGTGTATGACTTCCAGCGGGAGCAGTACTTC
few	-	TRBV9	TRBJ2-5	CASSVFQGPQETQYF	TGTGCCAGCAGCGTATTCCAGGGGCCGCAAGAGACCCAGTACTTC
many	TRBD2	TRBV10-3	TRBJ2-1	CAIKRGGSPNNEQFF	TGTGCCATCAAGAGGGGCGGGAGCCCCAACAATGAGCAGTTCTTC
many	TRBD2	TRBV18	TRBJ2-3	CASSQLAGGSTDTQYF	TGTGCCAGCTCGCAACTAGCGGGGGGGAGCACAGATACGCAGTATTTT
many	-	TRBV5-1	TRBJ2-3	CASSPQGAGDTQYF	TGCGCCAGCAGCCCCCAAGGTGCAGGGGATACGCAGTATTTT
many	-	TRBV5-6	TRBJ2-1	CASSSRGTNEQFF	TGTGCCAGCAGCTCCCGCGGGACGAATGAGCAGTTCTTC
few	-	TRBV4-3	TRBJ2-7	CASSQEAGQWSSYEQYF	TGCGCCAGCAGCCAAGAAGCGGGACAGTGGAGCTCCTACGAGCAGTACTTC
many	-	TRBV5-1	TRBJ2-1	CASSLFRKQVYNEQFF	TGCGCCAGCAGCTTGTTCCGAAAACAGGTTTACAATGAGCAGTTCTTC
-	-	TRBV6-2/TRBV6-3	TRBJ1-5	CASSPNIGPQHF	TGTGCCAGCAGCCCCAATATTGGGCCCCAGCATTTT
many	TRBD2	TRBV28	TRBJ2-7	CASSLETSGRPSYEQYF	TGTGCCAGCAGTTTAGAAACTAGCGGGAGGCCTTCCTACGAGCAGTACTTC
many	TRBD2	TRBV7-2	TRBJ2-1	CASSRREGNEQFF	TGTGCCAGCTCGCGCCGGGAGGGGAATGAGCAGTTCTTC
many	-	TRBV10-3	TRBJ2-2	CAISDTRPPNTGELFF	TGTGCCATCAGTGACACTAGGCCCCCGAACACCGGGGAGCTGTTTTTT
many	-	TRBV29-1	TRBJ2-3	CSVAGASTDTQYF	TGCAGCGTTGCCGGGGCTAGCACAGATACGCAGTATTTT
many	-	TRBV10-3	TRBJ2-3	CAISVRGDTQYF	TGTGCCATCAGTGTTAGAGGGGATACGCAGTATTTT
many	-	TRBV6-6	TRBJ2-3	CASYRGTGTDTQYF	TGTGCCAGCTATCGGGGGACCGGCACAGATACGCAGTATTTT
many	TRBD1	TRBV20-1	TRBJ1-2	CSARGQGVYGYTF	TGCAGTGCTAGGGGACAGGGTGTCTATGGCTACACCTTC
many	-	TRBV20-1	TRBJ2-7	CSATTRVNDEQYF	TGCAGTGCTACTACTAGGGTGAACGACGAGCAGTACTTC
-	-	TRBV11-2	TRBJ2-1	CASSSGVGEQFF	TGTGCCAGCAGCTCGGGAGTCGGGGAGCAGTTCTTC
many	TRBD1	TRBV29-1	TRBJ2-7	CSVEGGRGKEQYF	TGCAGCGTTGAGGGTGGCAGGGGGAAGGAGCAGTACTTC
many	-	TRBV7-9	TRBJ2-7	CASSLTQEGEQYF	TGTGCCAGCAGCTTAACGCAGGAGGGCGAGCAGTACTTC
many	-	TRBV28	TRBJ2-1	CASTLGGSDEQFF	TGTGCCAGCACCTTGGGGGGTTCGGATGAGCAGTTCTTC
many	-	TRBV5-1	TRBJ2-7	CASSLDGQTYEQYF	TGCGCCAGCAGCTTGGATGGACAGACCTACGAGCAGTACTTC
many	-	TRBV20-1	TRBJ1-3	CSATDSLNTIYF	TGCAGTGCCACCGACAGTCTGAACACCATATATTTT
many	-	TRBV27	TRBJ2-1	CASGGSWGYNEQFF	TGTGCCAGCGGTGGGAGTTGGGGGTACAATGAGCAGTTCTTC
many	-	TRBV7-2	TRBJ2-7	CASSLRSVPTDEQYF	TGTGCCAGCAGCTTAAGGAGCGTACCAACGGACGAGCAGTACTTC
many	TRBD1	TRBV7-9	TRBJ2-7	CASSWGQGHPYEQYF	TGTGCCAGCAGTTGGGGACAGGGACACCCCTACGAGCAGTACTTC
few	-	TRBV6-5	TRBJ1-2	CASSYSGGNYGYTF	TGTGCCAGCAGTTACTCGGGGGGAAACTATGGCTACACCTTC
few	TRBD1	TRBV5-1	TRBJ2-1	CASSPGQGYNNEQFF	TGCGCCAGCAGCCCTGGACAGGGATACAACAATGAGCAGTTCTTC
many	-	TRBV10-3	TRBJ1-1	CAIRSAVNTEAFF	TGTGCCATCAGGTCCGCTGTGAACACTGAAGCTTTCTTT
-	-	TRBV6-2/TRBV6-3	TRBJ2-5	CASSYSGFQETQYF	TGTGCCAGCAGTTACTCGGGTTTCCAAGAGACCCAGTACTTC
few	-	TRBV4-3	TRBJ2-3	CASSQGPQGDTDTQYF	TGCGCCAGCAGCCAAGGACCACAGGGAGACACAGATACGCAGTATTTT
few	TRBD2	TRBV4-2	TRBJ2-3	CASSQSWREGRADTQYF	TGTGCCAGCAGCCAAAGTTGGAGGGAGGGTAGGGCAGATACGCAGTATTTT
-	TRBD2	TRBV20-1	TRBJ2-1	CSAPGLAGERYNEQFF	TGCAGTGCTCCAGGCCTAGCGGGAGAGAGGTACAATGAGCAGTTCTTC
many	-	TRBV28	TRBJ2-7	CASERPYEQYF	TGTGCCAGCGAGCGCCCCTACGAGCAGTACTTC
many	-	TRBV20-1	TRBJ2-3	CSASREYADTQYF	TGCAGTGCCTCCAGGGAATACGCAGATACGCAGTATTTT